This T cell receptor (beta chain) was sequenced for a study of T cell responses to AZD1222 COVID-19 vaccine. Study conclusions and caveats: Recipients of two AZD1222 doses showed rising Spike-specific TCR breadth and depth. The donor group comprised mostly white British people and more females; the analysis possibly underestimated clonal diversity.

Produced via immunoSEQ multiplex PCR; TCRdb's table is partial and in-frame only. The data contain about 120,000 clones, about nine tenths of them singletons. Combined were second doses at about 4 or about 12 weeks. This CDR3 is built from 13 residues. V lost 2 bases, J lost 8 bases, and 6 bases stayed unmatched. Germline V CDR1 and CDR2: SGHRS, YFSETQ. Note on this clone: Its antigen is not known.

Sequencing used peripheral blood, obtained 28 days after the second AZD1222 dose. The TCR originated in an adult who received the AZD1222 COVID-19 vaccine. The chain carries TRBV5-1 and TRBJ1-2, with 7 bases that match TRBD1. CDR3 residues: CASSFGTAFGYTF. The CDR3 DNA reads as TGCGCCAGCAGCTTTGGGACAGCATTCGGCTACACCTTC. Using reference TRBV5-1 and TRBJ1-2 for the parts outside the CDR3, the full variable domain is KAGVTQTPRYLIKTRGQQVTLSCSPISGHRSVSWYQQTPGQGLQFLFEYFSETQRNKGNFPGRFSGRQFSNSRSEMNVSTLELGDSALYLCASSFGTAFGYTFGSGTRLTVV.